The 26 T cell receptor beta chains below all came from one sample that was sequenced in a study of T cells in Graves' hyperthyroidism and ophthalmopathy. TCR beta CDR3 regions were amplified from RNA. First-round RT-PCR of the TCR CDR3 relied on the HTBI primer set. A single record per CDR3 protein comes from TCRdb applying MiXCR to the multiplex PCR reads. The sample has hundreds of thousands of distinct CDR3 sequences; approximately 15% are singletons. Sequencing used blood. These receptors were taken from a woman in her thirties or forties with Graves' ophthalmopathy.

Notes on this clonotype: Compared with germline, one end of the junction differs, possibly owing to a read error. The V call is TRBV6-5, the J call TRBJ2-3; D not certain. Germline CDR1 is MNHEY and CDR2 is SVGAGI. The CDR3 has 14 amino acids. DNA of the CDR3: TGTGCCAGCAGCTACTCGCGAGGCGGAGATACGCAGTATTTT. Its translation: CASSYSRGGDTQYF.

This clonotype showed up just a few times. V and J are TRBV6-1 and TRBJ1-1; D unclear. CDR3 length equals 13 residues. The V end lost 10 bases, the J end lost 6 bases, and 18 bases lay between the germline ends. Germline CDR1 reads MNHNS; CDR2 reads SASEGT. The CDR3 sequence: CATIRPSSPEAFF. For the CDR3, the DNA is TGTGCCACCATCCGACCTTCAAGCCCTGAAGCTTTCTTT.

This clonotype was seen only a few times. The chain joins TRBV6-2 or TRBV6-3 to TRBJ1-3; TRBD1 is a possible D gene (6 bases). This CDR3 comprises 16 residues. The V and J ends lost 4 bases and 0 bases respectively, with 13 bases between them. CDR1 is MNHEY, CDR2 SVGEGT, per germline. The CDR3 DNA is TGTGCCAGCAGTTCCGCCGGACAGAGCTCTGGAAACACCATATATTTT. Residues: CASSSAGQSSGNTIYF.

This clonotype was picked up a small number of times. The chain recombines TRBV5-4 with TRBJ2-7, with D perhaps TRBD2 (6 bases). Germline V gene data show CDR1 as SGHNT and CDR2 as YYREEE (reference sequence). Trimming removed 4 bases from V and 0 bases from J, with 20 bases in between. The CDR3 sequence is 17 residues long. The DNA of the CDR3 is TGTGCCAGCAGCCAAGGACGGGGGACGGATAGCTCCTACGAGCAGTACTTC. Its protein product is CASSQGRGTDSSYEQYF.

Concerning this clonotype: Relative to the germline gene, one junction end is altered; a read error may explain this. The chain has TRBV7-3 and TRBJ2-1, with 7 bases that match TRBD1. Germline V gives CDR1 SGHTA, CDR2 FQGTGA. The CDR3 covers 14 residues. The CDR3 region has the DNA TGTGCCGGCAGCTCCCGGGACAGCTCCAATGAGCAGTTCTTC. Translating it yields CAGSSRDSSNEQFF.

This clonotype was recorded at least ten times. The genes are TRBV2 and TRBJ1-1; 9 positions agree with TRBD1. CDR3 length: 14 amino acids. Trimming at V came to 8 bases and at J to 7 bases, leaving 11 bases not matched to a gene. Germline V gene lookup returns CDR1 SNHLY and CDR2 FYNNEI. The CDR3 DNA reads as TGTGCCAGCGGCCGGGACAGGGAATGGGGTGAAGCTTTCTTT. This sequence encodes CASGRDREWGEAFF.

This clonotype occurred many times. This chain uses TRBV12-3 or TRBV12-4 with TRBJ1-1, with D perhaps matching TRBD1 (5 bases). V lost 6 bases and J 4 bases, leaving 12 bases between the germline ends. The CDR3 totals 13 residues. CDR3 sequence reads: CASSPGTRTEAFF. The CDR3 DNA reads TGTGCCAGCAGCCCAGGGACCCGCACTGAAGCTTTCTTT.

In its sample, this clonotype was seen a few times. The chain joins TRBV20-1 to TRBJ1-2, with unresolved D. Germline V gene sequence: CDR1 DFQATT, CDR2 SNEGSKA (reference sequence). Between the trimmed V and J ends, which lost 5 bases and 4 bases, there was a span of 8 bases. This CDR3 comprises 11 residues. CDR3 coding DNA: TGCAGTGCTTCGTTGGTCTATGGCTACACCTTC. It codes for CSASLVYGYTF.

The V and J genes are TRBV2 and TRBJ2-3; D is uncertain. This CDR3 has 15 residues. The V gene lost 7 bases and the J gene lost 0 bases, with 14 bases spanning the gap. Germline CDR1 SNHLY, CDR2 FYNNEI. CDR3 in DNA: TGTGCCAGCACCGAAGAGTTAGCAAGCACAGATACGCAGTATTTT. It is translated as CASTEELASTDTQYF. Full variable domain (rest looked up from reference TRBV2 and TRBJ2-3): EPEVTQTPSHQVTQMGQEVILRCVPISNHLYFYWYRQILGQKVEFLVSFYNNEISEKSEIFDDQFSVERPDGSNFTLKIRSTKLEDSAMYFCASTEELASTDTQYFGPGTRLTVL.

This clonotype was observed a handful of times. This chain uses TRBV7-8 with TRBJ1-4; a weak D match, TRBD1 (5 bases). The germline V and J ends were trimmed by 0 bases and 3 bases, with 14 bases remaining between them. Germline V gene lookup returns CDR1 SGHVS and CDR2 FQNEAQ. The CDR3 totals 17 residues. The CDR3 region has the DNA TGTGCCAGCAGCTTAGCGGGAGGGGTGACCGCTAATGAAAAACTGTTTTTT. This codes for CASSLAGGVTANEKLFF. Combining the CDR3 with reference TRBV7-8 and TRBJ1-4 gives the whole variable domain GAGVSQSPRYKVAKRGQDVALRCDPISGHVSLFWYQQALGQGPEFLTYFQNEAQLDKSGLPSDRFFAERPEGSVSTLKIQRTQQEDSAVYLCASSLAGGVTANEKLFFGSGTQLSVL.

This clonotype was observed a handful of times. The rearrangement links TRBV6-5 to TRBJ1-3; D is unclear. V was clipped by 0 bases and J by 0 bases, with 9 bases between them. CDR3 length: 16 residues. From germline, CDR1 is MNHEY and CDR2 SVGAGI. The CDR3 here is CASSYSITDSGNTIYF. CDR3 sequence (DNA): TGTGCCAGCAGTTACTCGATAACCGACTCTGGAAACACCATATATTTT.

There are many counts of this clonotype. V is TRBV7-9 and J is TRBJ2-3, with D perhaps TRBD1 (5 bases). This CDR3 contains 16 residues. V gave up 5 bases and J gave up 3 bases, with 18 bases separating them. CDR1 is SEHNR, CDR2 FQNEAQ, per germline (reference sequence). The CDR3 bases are TGTGCCAGCAGCAACCCACAGGTCCCGGGTACAGATACGCAGTATTTT. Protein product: CASSNPQVPGTDTQYF. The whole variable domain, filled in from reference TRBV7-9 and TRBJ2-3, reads DTGVSQNPRHKITKRGQNVTFRCDPISEHNRLYWYRQTLGQGPEFLTYFQNEAQLEKSRLLSDRFSAERPKGSFSTLEIQRTEQGDSAMYLCASSNPQVPGTDTQYFGPGTRLTVL.

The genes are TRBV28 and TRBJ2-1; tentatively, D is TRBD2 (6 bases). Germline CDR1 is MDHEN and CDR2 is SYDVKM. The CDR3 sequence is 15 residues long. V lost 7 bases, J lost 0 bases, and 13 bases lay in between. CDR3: CASTPGGVSYNEQFF. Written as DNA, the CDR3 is TGTGCCAGCACCCCGGGCGGGGTCTCCTACAATGAGCAGTTCTTC. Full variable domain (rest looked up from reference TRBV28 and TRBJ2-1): DVKVTQSSRYLVKRTGEKVFLECVQDMDHENMFWYRQDPGLGLRLIYFSYDVKMKEKGDIPEGYSVSREKKERFSLILESASTNQTSMYLCASTPGGVSYNEQFFGPGTRLTVL.

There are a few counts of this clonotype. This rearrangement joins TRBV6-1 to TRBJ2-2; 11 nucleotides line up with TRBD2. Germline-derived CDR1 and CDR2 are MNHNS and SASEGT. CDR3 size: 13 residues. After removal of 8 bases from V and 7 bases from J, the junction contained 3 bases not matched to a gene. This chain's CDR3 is CASATSGNGELFF. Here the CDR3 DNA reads TGTGCCAGCGCGACTAGCGGGAACGGGGAGCTGTTTTTT.

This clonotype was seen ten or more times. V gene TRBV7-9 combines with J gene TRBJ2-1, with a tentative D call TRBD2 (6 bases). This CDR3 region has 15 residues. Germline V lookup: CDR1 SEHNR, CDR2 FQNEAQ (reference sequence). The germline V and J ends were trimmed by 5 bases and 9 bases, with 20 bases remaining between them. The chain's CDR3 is CASSPHPGTAIEQFF. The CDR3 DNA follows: TGTGCCAGCAGCCCCCACCCGGGGACTGCCATTGAGCAGTTCTTC.

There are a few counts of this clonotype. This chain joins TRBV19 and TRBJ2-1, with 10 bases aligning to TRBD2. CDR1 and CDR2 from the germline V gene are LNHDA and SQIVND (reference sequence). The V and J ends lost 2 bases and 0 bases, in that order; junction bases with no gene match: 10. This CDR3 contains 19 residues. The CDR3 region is CASSISASGSALSYNEQFF. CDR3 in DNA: TGTGCCAGTAGTATAAGCGCTAGCGGGAGCGCACTCTCCTACAATGAGCAGTTCTTC.

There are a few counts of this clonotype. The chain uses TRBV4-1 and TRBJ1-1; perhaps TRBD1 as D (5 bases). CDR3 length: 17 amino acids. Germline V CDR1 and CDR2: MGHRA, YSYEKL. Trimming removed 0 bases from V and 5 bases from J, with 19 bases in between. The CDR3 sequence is CASSQDPGGDPGTEAFF. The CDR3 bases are TGCGCCAGCAGCCAAGATCCCGGGGGGGACCCCGGGACTGAAGCTTTCTTT.

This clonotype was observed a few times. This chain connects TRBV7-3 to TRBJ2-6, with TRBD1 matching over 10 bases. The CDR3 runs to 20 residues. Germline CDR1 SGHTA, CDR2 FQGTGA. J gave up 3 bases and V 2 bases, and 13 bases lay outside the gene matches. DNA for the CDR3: TGTGCCAGCAGCTTACGTGGAGCGGACAGGGGGGTTAGTGGGGCCAACGTCCTGACTTTC. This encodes CASSLRGADRGVSGANVLTF.

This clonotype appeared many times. In DNA, the CDR3 is TGTGCCAGCAATCGACAGAGCCAAGAGACCCAGTACTTC. Its protein is CASNRQSQETQYF. The chain combines TRBV2 with TRBJ2-5; D possibly corresponds to TRBD1 (5 bases). The CDR3 extends over 13 amino acids. Germline V gene lookup returns CDR1 SNHLY and CDR2 FYNNEI. Trimming shortened V by 7 bases and J by 1 base, and 10 bases separated the two germline ends.

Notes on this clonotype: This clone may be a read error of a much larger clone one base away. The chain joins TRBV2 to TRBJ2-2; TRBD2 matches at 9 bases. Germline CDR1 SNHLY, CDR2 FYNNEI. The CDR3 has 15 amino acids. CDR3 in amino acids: CASTRLAVNTGELVF. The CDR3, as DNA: TGTGCCAGCACCAGACTAGCGGTTAACACCGGGGAGCTGGTTTTT.

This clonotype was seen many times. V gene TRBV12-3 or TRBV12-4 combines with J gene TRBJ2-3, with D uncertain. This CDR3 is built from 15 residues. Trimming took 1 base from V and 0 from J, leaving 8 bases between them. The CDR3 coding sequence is TGTGCCAGCAGTTTAGGTGGACCTAGCACAGATACGCAGTATTTT. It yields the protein CASSLGGPSTDTQYF.

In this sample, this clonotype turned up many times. The CDR3 region is CASSGQGYGYTF. The CDR3 region has the DNA TGTGCCAGCTCAGGACAGGGCTATGGCTACACCTTC. V usage is TRBV18 and J usage is TRBJ1-2; 8 bases are shared with TRBD1. This CDR3 contains 12 residues. The germline gives CDR1 KGHSH, CDR2 LQKENI. The trim removed 5 bases at V and 4 bases at J, leaving 0 bases unmatched.

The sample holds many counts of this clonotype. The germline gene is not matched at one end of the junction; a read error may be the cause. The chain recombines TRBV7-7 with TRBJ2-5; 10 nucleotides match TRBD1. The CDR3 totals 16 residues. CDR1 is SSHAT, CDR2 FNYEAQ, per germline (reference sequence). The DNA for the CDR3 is TGTGCTAGCAGCATATCCGGGACAGGGGCTGGAGAGACCCAGTACTTC. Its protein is CASSISGTGAGETQYF.

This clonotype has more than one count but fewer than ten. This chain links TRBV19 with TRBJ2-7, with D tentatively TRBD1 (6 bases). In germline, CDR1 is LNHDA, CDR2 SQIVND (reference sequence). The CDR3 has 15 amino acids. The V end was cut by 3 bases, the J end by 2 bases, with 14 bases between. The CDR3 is CASSIPGQPAYEQYF. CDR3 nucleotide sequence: TGTGCCAGTAGTATTCCGGGACAACCAGCCTACGAGCAGTACTTC.

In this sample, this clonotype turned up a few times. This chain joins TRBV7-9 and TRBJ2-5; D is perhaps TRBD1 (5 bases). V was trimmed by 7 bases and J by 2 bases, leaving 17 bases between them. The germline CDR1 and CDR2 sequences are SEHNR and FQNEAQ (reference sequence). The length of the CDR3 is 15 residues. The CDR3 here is CASTAGFQGQETQYF. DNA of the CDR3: TGTGCCAGCACAGCAGGTTTTCAGGGACAAGAGACCCAGTACTTC.

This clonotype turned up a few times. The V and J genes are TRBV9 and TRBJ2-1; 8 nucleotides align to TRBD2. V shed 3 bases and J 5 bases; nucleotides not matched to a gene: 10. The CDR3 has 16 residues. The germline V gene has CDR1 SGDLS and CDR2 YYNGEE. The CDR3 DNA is TGTGCCAGCAGCGCTAGACTAAGCGGGAGTAACAATGAGCAGTTCTTC. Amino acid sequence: CASSARLSGSNNEQFF.